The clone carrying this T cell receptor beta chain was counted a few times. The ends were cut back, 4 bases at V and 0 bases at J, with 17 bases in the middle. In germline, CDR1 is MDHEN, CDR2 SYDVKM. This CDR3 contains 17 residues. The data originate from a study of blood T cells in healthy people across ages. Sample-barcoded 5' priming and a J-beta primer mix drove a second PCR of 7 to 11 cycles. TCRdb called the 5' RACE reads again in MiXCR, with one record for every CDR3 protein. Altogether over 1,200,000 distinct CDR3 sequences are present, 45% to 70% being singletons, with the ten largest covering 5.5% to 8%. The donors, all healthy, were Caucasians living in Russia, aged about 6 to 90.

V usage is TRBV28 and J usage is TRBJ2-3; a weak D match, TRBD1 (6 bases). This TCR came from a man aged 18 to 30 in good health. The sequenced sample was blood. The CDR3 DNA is TGTGCCAGCAGTTCCCCCTGGCCAGGGGCGAGCACAGATACGCAGTATTTT. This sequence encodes CASSSPWPGASTDTQYF.